The present entry profiles one TCR beta chain with its context. The antigen remains undetermined. Produced via immunoSEQ multiplex PCR; TCRdb's table is partial and in-frame only. This table holds about 20,000 clones, around nine tenths found once. The sample originates from a study of PD-1 blockade in classical Hodgkin lymphoma. Study-wide results and caveats: Healthy donors reportedly exceeded newly diagnosed patients in baseline TCR diversity. The origin of the repertoire differences remains undefined, with disease activity or prior therapy as possible causes.

Regarding time point: newly diagnosed, previously untreated cHL patient sample. For comparison, PBMCs from newly diagnosed, untreated classical Hodgkin lymphoma were used. This TCR came from a human donor with classical Hodgkin lymphoma. The source material was peripheral blood mononuclear cells (PBMCs).

CDR3 loop: CSVERSSTDTQYF. The CDR3 coding sequence is TGCAGCGTTGAGAGGTCTAGCACAGATACGCAGTATTTT. The rearrangement uses TRBV29-1 and TRBJ2-3, with no clear D. CDR3 size: 13 residues. Trimming removed 3 bases from V and 0 bases from J, with 7 bases in between. Germline lookup yields CDR1 SQVTM and CDR2 ANQGSEA.